The present T cell receptor (beta chain) was sequenced within a study of blood T cells in healthy people across ages. Study overall: About one barcoded beta molecule per two T cells was the capture yield of template switching.

Overall study findings and caveats: The donors' CMV status was not determined, possibly confounding changes in expanded clonotypes.

For the second PCR, which ran for about 7 to 11 cycles, a sample-barcoded 5' primer and a J-beta primer mix were used. Each single sample gave us at least 2.5 million CDR3-containing paired-end reads. TCRdb processed the 5' RACE reads anew with MiXCR; each CDR3 protein has one entry. Among about 680,000 distinct CDR3 sequences listed, roughly 50% were seen once. The V gene's germline CDR1 is SGHTA and CDR2 FQGNSA. This CDR3 comprises 13 residues. Trimming took 1 base from V and 4 from J, leaving 6 bases between them. This clonotype showed up just a few times. The antigen is undetermined. RNA extraction gave at least 5 micrograms of total RNA per sample.

The sample consisted of blood. This clonotype originated in an older woman in good health. The chain combines TRBV7-2 with TRBJ2-3, with D uncertain. The CDR3 DNA follows: TGTGCCAGCAGCTTAGACCCGTCAGATACGCAGTATTTT. Amino acids: CASSLDPSDTQYF.